This T cell receptor beta chain derives from a study of blood T cell repertoires in COVID-19. Study-wide context: From the United States, Italy and Spain came samples of acute and convalescent COVID-19.

Source study methods: Reference gene primer amplification in the assay estimated nucleated cell counts. TCRdb's table, derived via immunoSEQ multiplex PCR, lists solely in-frame clones and lacks some. V, J and clone size are taken as reported in that table, and D and trimming were inferred from the DNA itself. The sample contains fewer than 200,000 clones, 81% of which appear only once. Seattle's cohort entered during active infection and was followed longitudinally. Looked up from germline, CDR1 is SGDLS and CDR2 is YYNGEE. Trimming at V came to 0 bases and at J to 6 bases, leaving 6 bases not matched to a gene. The CDR3 length is 15 residues.

The sequencing sample was made of peripheral blood. The receptor was isolated from a woman between 35 and 50 years old with COVID-19, enrolled during active disease. The chain recombines TRBV9 with TRBJ2-1; TRBD1 agrees at 7 bases. In nucleotides, the CDR3 is TGTGCCAGCAGCGTAGTCGGGACAGACTCCAATGAGCAGTTCTTC. It specifies CASSVVGTDSNEQFF.